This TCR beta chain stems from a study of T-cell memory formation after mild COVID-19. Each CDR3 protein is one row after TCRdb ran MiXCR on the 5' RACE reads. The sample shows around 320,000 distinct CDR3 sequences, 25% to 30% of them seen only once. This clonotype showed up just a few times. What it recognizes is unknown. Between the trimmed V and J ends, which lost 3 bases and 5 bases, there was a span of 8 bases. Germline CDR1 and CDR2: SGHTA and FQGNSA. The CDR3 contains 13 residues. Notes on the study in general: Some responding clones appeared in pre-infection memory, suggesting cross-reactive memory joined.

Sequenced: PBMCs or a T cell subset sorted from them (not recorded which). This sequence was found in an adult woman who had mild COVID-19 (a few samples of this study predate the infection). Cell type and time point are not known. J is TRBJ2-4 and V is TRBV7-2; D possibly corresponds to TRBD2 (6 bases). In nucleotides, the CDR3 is TGTGCCAGCAGCTTTCCTAGCGAAAACATTCAGTACTTC. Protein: CASSFPSENIQYF.